This TCR beta chain was identified in a study of shared clonotypes between healthy human individuals (dated by TCRdb to 2020 to 2021). Describing the broader study: The cohort included three men and a couple of women between 18 and 49 years of age. Blood TCR repertoires of roughly five healthy adults were deeply sequenced to estimate repertoire size and the extent of clonotype sharing between individuals. Each donor's leukapheresis produced roughly between roughly 0.85 and 10 billion PBMCs. Different laboratories and diverse techniques were used to prepare libraries and sequence TCR repertoires, to increase sequencing depth and limit assay-specific biases. For each donor, CD4 naive and CD4 memory were each given three plates, CD8 naive was given two plates, and CD8 memory was given one plate.

A note on this clone: The antigen this receptor binds is unknown. No per-base quality is available; no much larger clone lies one base away.

Relative to germline, V is 6 bases shorter and J is 1 base shorter, with 17 bases between their ends. Reading from cysteine to phenylalanine, the CDR3 counts 16 amino acids. Only CDR3 DNA remains: 48 bases, in frame from the first base. CDR1 MNHEY and CDR2 SMNVEV are derived from the germline V gene (reference sequence). Using the deep immunoSEQ assay, multiplex PCR amplified TCR CDR3 regions from genomic DNA. Extracted genomic DNA from each cell subset was distributed evenly across all wells of several immunoSEQ 96-well plates, and each plate was treated as a replicate. Each replicate PCR for sorted subsets received about 210 ng genomic DNA, equal to some 32,000 T cell genomes. The purified libraries were quantified using a Qubit 3.0 fluorometer, sized with a Bioanalyzer 2100, and then quantified again using the KAPA Library Quantification kit. Every immunoSEQ 96-well plate was sequenced on a dedicated single-read 150-cycle Illumina NextSeq 550 flow cell. In the paper's pipeline: Because only junctional sequences without quality scores were contained in the immunoSEQ output, filtering matching that applied to full-length reads could not be performed. To assign V/J genes and CDR3, sequences were annotated against IMGT germline references using PyIR, a Python wrapper for IgBLAST v1.9. Reads were removed for weak V/J assignments (E-value above 1e-6), missing CDR3, stop codons, out-of-frame junctions, or ambiguous translated residues. V3J clonotypes were defined by identical inferred V gene, J gene, and CDR3 amino acid sequence. Percentage overlap between repertoires was calculated by dividing the number of shared unique clonotypes by the size of the smaller repertoire. Repertoire richness was assessed with RTK rarefaction, the Chao1 estimator, and Recon v2.1 estimates of unobserved clonotypes. Generation probabilities for all TCRbeta clonotypes obtained by the gDNA method from a handful of donors were computed using OLGA. This immuneACCESS table, as held by TCRdb, lists in-frame sequences with V and J called but not all clones. Of the missing ones, under half trace to an unresolved V gene in checked studies; the others have no known cause. Clonal size and the V and J genes are those of that table, whereas D and trimming came from the DNA. This sample gives roughly 1,000,000 clones in total; around three quarters of them show up just once. The ten top clones hold about 0.52% of the sample.

The donors were healthy, HIV-negative adults who had no recently reported acute infections or vaccinations. Every donor was a Caucasian adult living in Nashville, Tennessee, USA. CD4+ T cells were enriched by magnetic negative selection, after which naive cells were positively selected on CD45RA and the negative fraction was taken as the memory subset. Blood was obtained by leukapheresis, after which PBMCs were separated by Ficoll-Histopaque density gradient centrifugation and cryopreserved in liquid nitrogen vapor phase. Purity and quantity of every magnetically sorted T cell population were checked by analytical flow cytometry. Genomic DNA was isolated from every sorted fraction and measured by UV absorbance on a Nanodrop 2000c. Study-level results and caveats: The small number of donors limited the genetic and exposure-history diversity represented. Sampling was restricted to blood, and TCR repertoires in tissue are likely to differ from TCR repertoires in blood. Naive subsets generally had larger estimated clonotype richness than memory subsets did. Pairwise subsampling led to the expectation that sequencing depth would affect the degree of clonotype sharing among donors. Sharing across a few donors was observed for roughly 5.4% of naive CD4, over 3% of naive CD8, 2% to 2.5% of memory CD4, and about 0.38% of memory CD8 clonotypes. Higher generation probabilities were observed for clonotypes shared by all four sorted-subset donors than for non-shared clonotypes. Rarefaction of sorted-subset datasets indicated incomplete sequencing despite the large sequencing depth.

The chain is assembled from TRBV27 and TRBJ2-3; the D gene is perhaps TRBD2, from 6 matching bases. This TCR derives from a man aged 18 to 30 in good health. Some clones in this sample may be carry-over from other donors' samples. Material for sequencing was memory CD4+ T cells from PBMCs. This specimen's cell subset or site label, per the study, means: CD45RA-negative fraction. The CDR3 region reads CASSHTSGLRTDTQYF. The bases read TGTGCCAGCAGCCATACCAGCGGGCTTCGCACAGATACGCAGTATTTT.